The rows below give T cell receptor beta chains drawn from one sample of a study of blood T cell repertoires in COVID-19. Method: immunoSEQ multiplex PCR; TCRdb's copy keeps in-frame clones and lacks some. The sample consists of more than 75,000 clones, roughly 87% of them appearing once. The sequenced sample consisted of peripheral blood. Every receptor here comes from a man in his forties or fifties with acute or convalescent COVID-19. Both conserved end residues are part of each CDR3. Each record gives: V gene, J gene, D gene, clone size, CDR3 DNA, CDR3 protein. D genes are given only for firm matches. Some rows have no size entry. The others give once, few or many, or a class for an expanded clone.

v_call: TRBV7-2
j_call: TRBJ2-3
d_call: NA
clone_size: few
cdr3_nt: TGTGCCAGCAGCTTAGGTACCGGAGATACGCAGTATTTT
cdr3_aa: CASSLGTGDTQYF

v_call: TRBV2
j_call: TRBJ1-2
d_call: TRBD1
clone_size: NA
cdr3_nt: TGTGCCAGCAGGGGACAGGGGGCTGGCTACACCTTC
cdr3_aa: CASRGQGAGYTF

v_call: TRBV21-1
j_call: TRBJ1-5
d_call: NA
clone_size: once
cdr3_nt: TGTGCCAGCAGGGCAGGGAGGCAGCCCCAGCATTTT
cdr3_aa: CASRAGRQPQHF

v_call: TRBV7-3
j_call: TRBJ2-2
d_call: NA
clone_size: NA
cdr3_nt: TGTGCCAGCAGCTTGGGACAGAACACCGGGGAGCTGTTTTTT
cdr3_aa: CASSLGQNTGELFF

v_call: TRBV11-2
j_call: TRBJ2-3
d_call: TRBD1
clone_size: NA
cdr3_nt: TGTGCCAGCAGTCCACTCAGGGGGCAAAGGACAGATACGCAGTATTTT
cdr3_aa: CASSPLRGQRTDTQYF

v_call: TRBV19
j_call: TRBJ2-4
d_call: TRBD2
clone_size: NA
cdr3_nt: TGTGCCAGTAGGATACCAGCGGGAGACATTCAGTACTTC
cdr3_aa: CASRIPAGDIQYF

v_call: TRBV27
j_call: TRBJ1-1
d_call: TRBD1
clone_size: NA
cdr3_nt: TGTGCCAGCAGTTTAGGGACAGTGAACACTGAAGCTTTCTTT
cdr3_aa: CASSLGTVNTEAFF

v_call: TRBV28
j_call: TRBJ1-4
d_call: NA
clone_size: NA
cdr3_nt: TGTGCCAGCGGACAGTCTAATGAAAAACTGTTTTTT
cdr3_aa: CASGQSNEKLFF

v_call: TRBV7-9
j_call: TRBJ2-3
d_call: TRBD2
clone_size: NA
cdr3_nt: TGTGCCAGCAGCGCGAGCGGGGGAAGATGGGGAGATACGCAGTATTTT
cdr3_aa: CASSASGGRWGDTQYF

v_call: TRBV19
j_call: TRBJ1-5
d_call: TRBD1
clone_size: NA
cdr3_nt: TGTGCCAGTAGTGCGAAACAGGGGGCAAACAATCAGCCCCAGCATTTT
cdr3_aa: CASSAKQGANNQPQHF

v_call: TRBV2
j_call: TRBJ1-2
d_call: NA
clone_size: NA
cdr3_nt: TGTGCCAGCAGTGTATCAGGGGATGGCTACACCTTC
cdr3_aa: CASSVSGDGYTF

v_call: TRBV6-5
j_call: TRBJ2-5
d_call: NA
clone_size: NA
cdr3_nt: TGTGCCAGCAGTTCAACACCCCAAGAGACCCAGTACTTC
cdr3_aa: CASSSTPQETQYF

v_call: TRBV6-5
j_call: TRBJ2-6
d_call: NA
clone_size: NA
cdr3_nt: TGTGCCAGCAGTTACTGGCCCTCTGGGGCCAACGTCCTGACTTTC
cdr3_aa: CASSYWPSGANVLTF

v_call: TRBV11-3
j_call: TRBJ2-1
d_call: TRBD2
clone_size: NA
cdr3_nt: TGTGCCAGCAGCTTAGGGCGGGGGGGTGAGCAGTTCTTC
cdr3_aa: CASSLGRGGEQFF

v_call: TRBV4-1
j_call: TRBJ2-5
d_call: NA
clone_size: NA
cdr3_nt: TGCGCCAGCAGCCAAGATCTGGGCCAGTACCAAGAGACCCAGTACTTC
cdr3_aa: CASSQDLGQYQETQYF

v_call: TRBV10-3
j_call: TRBJ1-2
d_call: NA
clone_size: NA
cdr3_nt: TGTGCCATCAGTGATGGACAGCGCTATGGCTACACCTTC
cdr3_aa: CAISDGQRYGYTF

v_call: TRBV6-5
j_call: TRBJ2-3
d_call: NA
clone_size: NA
cdr3_nt: TGTGCCAGCGACCCCATAAGGGGGAGAACAGATACGCAGTATTTT
cdr3_aa: CASDPIRGRTDTQYF

v_call: TRBV6-1
j_call: TRBJ2-3
d_call: NA
clone_size: NA
cdr3_nt: TGTGCCAGCAGTGACGGTGGCGGGAGCACAGATACGCAGTATTTT
cdr3_aa: CASSDGGGSTDTQYF

v_call: TRBV7-2
j_call: TRBJ2-1
d_call: NA
clone_size: NA
cdr3_nt: TGTGCCAGCAGCCCTTACAATGAGCAGTTCTTC
cdr3_aa: CASSPYNEQFF